The 17 T cell receptor beta chains reported below all come from one sample, sequenced in a study of OX40 agonist ivuxolimab in advanced cancers. Profiling relied on immunoSEQ multiplex PCR, and the TCRdb table lists in-frame clones only, not all of them. The sample contains tens of thousands of clones, about nine tenths of which appear only once. The material was CD4+ or CD8+ T cells sorted from blood, obtained in a trial of the OX40 agonist ivuxolimab. The receptors were gathered from an adult with an advanced solid tumor such as melanoma, head and neck, liver or kidney cancer.

CDR3 sequence: CASSLFPNRLNTEAFF. The CDR3 DNA follows: TGTGCCAGCAGCCTATTTCCAAATAGGCTGAACACTGAAGCTTTCTTT. This chain links TRBV11-3 with TRBJ1-1, with unresolved D. The germline V gene has CDR1 SGHNT and CDR2 YENEEA. The ends were cut back, 5 bases at V and 0 bases at J, with 16 bases in the middle. The CDR3 loop spans 16 amino acids.

The genes are TRBV6-1 and TRBJ1-5, with D unclear. Looked up from germline, CDR1 is MNHNS and CDR2 is SASEGT. V dropped 2 bases and J dropped 2 bases, with 7 bases sitting between them. This CDR3 is 14 amino acids long. CDR3 in DNA: TGTGCCAGCAGTGAATTTACAGGCAATCAGCCCCAGCATTTT. Protein sequence: CASSEFTGNQPQHF.

CDR3 sequence reads: CASSQLALSEQYF. DNA of the CDR3: TGTGCCAGCAGCCAACTTGCCTTATCGGAGCAGTACTTC. The chain carries TRBV14 and TRBJ2-7; D is uncertain. Per the germline V gene, CDR1 is SGHDN and CDR2 is FVKESK. CDR3 length: 13 residues. V was clipped by 2 bases and J by 7 bases, with 12 bases between them.

A remark on this clone: The sample has other DNA sequences that encode this CDR3 too. J is TRBJ2-3 and V is TRBV7-8; 7 bases agree with TRBD2. This CDR3 contains 15 residues. The trim removed 9 bases at V and 7 bases at J, leaving 16 bases unmatched. CDR1 and CDR2 (germline): SGHVS, FQNEAQ. CDR3 nucleotide sequence: TGTGCCAGTAGCGTCGCTGCGGGAGAAGTGTATACGCAGTATTTT. It is translated as CASSVAAGEVYTQYF.

The chain joins TRBV10-3 to TRBJ2-5; 7 bases align to TRBD1. This CDR3 comprises 14 residues. The germline V gene has CDR1 ENHRY and CDR2 SYGVKD. Losses at the gene ends were 6 bases for V and 3 bases for J; bases not matched to a gene: 7. The CDR3 nucleotides are TGTGCCATCAGCCCTGAGACAGGGAAAGAGACCCAGTACTTC. Translated: CAISPETGKETQYF.

V gene TRBV10-3 combines with J gene TRBJ2-6; no definite D call. From germline, CDR1 is ENHRY and CDR2 SYGVKD. The CDR3 is 15 amino acids. V was pared by 4 bases and J by 1 base, with 8 bases between. The CDR3 sequence is CAISVFGSGANVLTF. CDR3 DNA sequence: TGTGCCATCAGTGTTTTTGGTTCTGGGGCCAACGTCCTGACTTTC.

This sequence joins TRBV5-1 and TRBJ2-3; D possibly corresponds to TRBD1 (6 bases). Looked up from germline, CDR1 is SGHRS and CDR2 is YFSETQ. The CDR3 runs to 13 residues. The germline V and J ends were trimmed by 4 bases and 4 bases, with 10 bases remaining between them. CDR3: CASSIQGSDTQYF. The CDR3 DNA follows: TGCGCCAGCAGCATTCAGGGGTCAGATACGCAGTATTTT.

The V and J genes are TRBV5-6 and TRBJ2-5, with D possibly being TRBD1 (8 bases). Per germline, CDR1 SGHDT and CDR2 YYEEEE. The CDR3 has 15 amino acids. Trimming took off 1 base at V and 4 bases at J, with 14 bases between the two ends. The CDR3 is CASSLLTGEGETQYF. As DNA, the CDR3 is TGTGCCAGCAGCTTGTTGACAGGGGAGGGAGAGACCCAGTACTTC.

The CDR3 region is CASSPRLQETQYF. CDR3 DNA sequence: TGTGCCAGCAGCCCCCGCCTCCAAGAGACCCAGTACTTC. The chain couples TRBV9 to TRBJ2-5; D ambiguous. CDR3 length: 13 amino acids. Trimming took 4 bases from V and 1 from J, leaving 8 bases between them. Germline V gene data show CDR1 as SGDLS and CDR2 as YYNGEE. Full variable domain (remainder filled in from reference TRBV9 and TRBJ2-5): DSGVTQTPKHLITATGQRVTLRCSPRSGDLSVYWYQQSLDQGLQFLIQYYNGEERAKGNILERFSAQQFPDLHSELNLSSLELGDSALYFCASSPRLQETQYFGPGTRLLVL.

This clone appeared a single time. CDR3 coding DNA: TGTGCCAGCAGTTCGAGACAGGCTGGCTACGATACGCAGTATTTT. Translation: CASSSRQAGYDTQYF. This chain joins TRBV28 and TRBJ2-3; possibly TRBD1 for D (6 bases). Germline lookup yields CDR1 MDHEN and CDR2 SYDVKM. With 4 bases removed from V and 6 bases from J, the gap between germline ends came to 17 bases. The CDR3 sequence is 15 residues long.

The rearrangement uses TRBV18 and TRBJ1-5, with 8 bases lining up with TRBD1. Germline V gene lookup returns CDR1 KGHSH and CDR2 LQKENI. V shed 2 bases and J 5 bases; nucleotides not matched to a gene: 5. This CDR3 is 15 amino acids long. In DNA form, the CDR3 reads TGTGCCAGCTCACCAAGACAGGGGCCACATCAGCCCCAGCATTTT. As protein: CASSPRQGPHQPQHF.

This sequence joins TRBV30 and TRBJ2-3, with 10 bases identical to TRBD2. This CDR3 is 15 amino acids long. Looked up from germline, CDR1 is GTSNPN and CDR2 is SVGIG (reference sequence). J gave up 0 bases and V 6 bases, and 6 bases lay outside the gene matches. The CDR3 DNA reads TGTGCCTGTGGACTAGCGGTCGCTAGCACAGATACGCAGTATTTT. Residues: CACGLAVASTDTQYF. The whole variable domain, filled in from reference TRBV30 and TRBJ2-3, reads SQTIHQWPATLVQPVGSPLSLECTVEGTSNPNLYWYRQAAGRGLQLLFYSVGIGQISSEVPQNLSASRPQDRQFILSSKKLLLSDSGFYLCACGLAVASTDTQYFGPGTRLTVL.

The rearrangement joins TRBV5-4 to TRBJ2-5; D is perhaps TRBD1 (5 bases). This CDR3 has 16 amino acids. Germline V CDR1 and CDR2: SGHNT, YYREEE (reference sequence). V lost 4 bases and J lost 1, with 17 bases in between. In nucleotides, the CDR3 is TGTGCCAGCAGCGTGGGGCTAGGGGCGCGCCAAGAGACCCAGTACTTC. It codes for CASSVGLGARQETQYF. The full variable domain, completed using reference TRBV5-4 and TRBJ2-5, is ETGVTQSPTHLIKTRGQQVTLRCSSQSGHNTVSWYQQALGQGPQFIFQYYREEENGRGNFPPRFSGLQFPNYSSELNVNALELDDSALYLCASSVGLGARQETQYFGPGTRLLVL.

This chain joins TRBV5-1 and TRBJ2-7, with D maybe TRBD2 (6 bases). Germline CDR1 is SGHRS and CDR2 is YFSETQ. The V gene lost 4 bases and the J gene lost 0 bases, with 17 bases spanning the gap. This CDR3 has 16 residues. The CDR3 DNA sequence: TGCGCCAGCAGCCCATCCCGGTTGGGGGGCTCCTACGAGCAGTACTTC. It is translated as CASSPSRLGGSYEQYF.

The rearrangement uses TRBV5-8 and TRBJ2-2, with 7 bases identical to TRBD1. The CDR3 loop spans 17 amino acids. CDR1 and CDR2 from the germline V gene are SGHTS and YDEGEE. J was trimmed by 7 bases and V by 1 base; bases with no gene match: 13. The DNA of the CDR3 is TGTGCCAGCAGCTTGACGGGGTCCGGGACAGTCGGCGGGGAGCTGTTTTTT. It codes for CASSLTGSGTVGGELFF.

This clone has more than one count but fewer than ten. The V gene is TRBV19, the J gene TRBJ1-1, with D hard to call. This CDR3 has 13 residues. Between the trimmed V and J ends, which lost 6 bases and 5 bases, there was a span of 13 bases. Germline values: CDR1 LNHDA, CDR2 SQIVND (reference sequence). The DNA of the CDR3 is TGTGCCAGTAGCCTCGAGAAGGGAACTGAAGCTTTCTTT. Protein: CASSLEKGTEAFF.

This clone was detected once. The V call is TRBV7-6, the J call TRBJ1-1; no clear D gene. Germline V gene sequence: CDR1 SGHVS, CDR2 FNYEAQ. The CDR3 has 13 residues. Deletions cut 3 bases from V and 1 base from J, with 6 bases between. This CDR3 is CASSLDQNTEAFF. The CDR3 bases are TGTGCCAGCAGCTTGGACCAGAACACTGAAGCTTTCTTT.